The subject of this entry is one TCR beta chain. These data are taken from a study of blood T cell repertoires in COVID-19. Study in general: Whether acute or convalescent, the COVID-19 samples came from the United States, Italy and Spain.

Trimming took off 1 base at V and 5 bases at J, with 5 bases between the two ends. The CDR3 loop spans 13 amino acids. CDR1 and CDR2 (germline): LGHDT, YNNKEL (reference sequence). As processed by the authors: Nucleated cell counts were estimated from reference gene primer amplification. Clones were read by immunoSEQ multiplex PCR, and TCRdb kept only the in-frame ones, dropping some. That table is the source of V, J and clone size, and D and trimming were worked out from the DNA. The sample lists about 27,000 clones; approximately 80% were seen once. This sequence originates from a man aged 70 or older with active COVID-19. The sequencing input was peripheral blood. This rearrangement joins TRBV3-1 (or the pseudogene TRBV3-2) to TRBJ2-2; D gene ambiguous. CDR3 in DNA: TGTGCCAGCAGCCAAGTCCGGACCGGGGAGCTGTTTTTT. It translates to CASSQVRTGELFF.